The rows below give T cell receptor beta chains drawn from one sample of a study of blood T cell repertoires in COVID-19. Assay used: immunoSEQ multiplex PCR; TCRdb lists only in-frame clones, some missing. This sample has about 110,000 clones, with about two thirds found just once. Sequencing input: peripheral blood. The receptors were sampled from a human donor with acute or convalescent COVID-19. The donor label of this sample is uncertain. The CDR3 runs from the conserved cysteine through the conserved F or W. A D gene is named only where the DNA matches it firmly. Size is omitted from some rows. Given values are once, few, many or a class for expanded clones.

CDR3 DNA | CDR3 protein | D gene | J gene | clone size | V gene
TGCGCCAGCAGCTTGACTAGCGGGGGGTCATACAATGAGCAGTTCTTC | CASSLTSGGSYNEQFF | TRBD2 | TRBJ2-1 | . | TRBV5-1
TGTGCCAGCAGCCAGCTAGCGGGGGGGCTCGATACGCAGTATTTT | CASSQLAGGLDTQYF | TRBD2 | TRBJ2-3 | . | TRBV3-1/TRBV3-2
TGTGCCACCGGACAGGGGTCGGATACGCAGTATTTT | CATGQGSDTQYF | TRBD1 | TRBJ2-3 | . | TRBV24-1
TGTGCCAGTCGCCGGGAGGCGGGGGGCACCGGGGAGCTGTTTTTT | CASRREAGGTGELFF | TRBD2 | TRBJ2-2 | few | TRBV19
TGCGCCAGCAGTGACCTGGGACAGCAAGAGACCCAGTACTTC | CASSDLGQQETQYF | TRBD1 | TRBJ2-5 | . | TRBV10-2
TGTGCCAGCCGCCGGGTGACTAGCGACGAGCAGTACTTC | CASRRVTSDEQYF | TRBD2 | TRBJ2-7 | . | TRBV12-3/TRBV12-4
TGCAGCGTTGCCGTTCAGGGTATCACAGATACGCAGTATTTT | CSVAVQGITDTQYF | . | TRBJ2-3 | . | TRBV29-1
TGTGCCAGCAGTGAAGAGGGACAGGGGGAAAACATTCAGTACTTC | CASSEEGQGENIQYF | TRBD1 | TRBJ2-4 | . | TRBV2
TGCGCCAGCAGCCTTGATGGACAGCCCCCCGGGGAGCTGTTTTTT | CASSLDGQPPGELFF | . | TRBJ2-2 | . | TRBV5-1
TGCGCCAGCAGCTTGGCTAGCGGGAGCAGCTCCTACAATGAGCAGTTCTTC | CASSLASGSSSYNEQFF | TRBD2 | TRBJ2-1 | few | TRBV5-1
TGTGCCAGCAGCCCCTGGTCTAGCGGGGGGGAGACCCAGTACTTC | CASSPWSSGGETQYF | TRBD2 | TRBJ2-5 | . | TRBV7-9
TGTGCCAGCAGTGGGCAGTGGGGAGTAGGTAGAAATGAGCAGTTCTTC | CASSGQWGVGRNEQFF | . | TRBJ2-1 | . | TRBV6-1
TGTGCCAGCAGTTTATTCCCCCAGGGTCGTGGAAATTCACCCCTCCACTTT | CASSLFPQGRGNSPLHF | . | TRBJ1-6 | few | TRBV27
TGTGCCAGCAGCTTTGGCAACTACAATGAGCAGTTCTTC | CASSFGNYNEQFF | . | TRBJ2-1 | . | TRBV11-2
TGTGCCATCAGGGACAATTCCTATGGCTACACCTTC | CAIRDNSYGYTF | . | TRBJ1-2 | . | TRBV10-3
TGTGCCAGCTTACCATGGCAACAAGAGACCCAGTACTTC | CASLPWQQETQYF | . | TRBJ2-5 | . | TRBV6-5
TGTGCCAGCAGTCGCCCGACAGGGGGCGGATATTCACCCCTCCACTTT | CASSRPTGGGYSPLHF | TRBD1 | TRBJ1-6 | many | TRBV27
TGCGCCAGCAGCTTGGCGGGGGTCGTGGAGACCCAGTACTTC | CASSLAGVVETQYF | . | TRBJ2-5 | few | TRBV5-1
TGTGCCACCAGTGCGGCTAGCGGGGTGGATACGCAGTATTTT | CATSAASGVDTQYF | TRBD2 | TRBJ2-3 | . | TRBV24-1
TGTGCCAGCAGCCAAGGGACAGGGAATGGCTACACCTTC | CASSQGTGNGYTF | TRBD1 | TRBJ1-2 | . | TRBV4-2
TGTGCCAGCACCCGGACAGGGGACTTTTGGGATCAGCCCCAGCATTTT | CASTRTGDFWDQPQHF | TRBD1 | TRBJ1-5 | . | TRBV28
TGTGCCAGCTCACTTCTTAGCACAGATACGCAGTATTTT | CASSLLSTDTQYF | . | TRBJ2-3 | . | TRBV18
TGCAGCGTTAACCGTTGGCTAGCGGAGGATACGCAGTATTTT | CSVNRWLAEDTQYF | TRBD2 | TRBJ2-3 | many | TRBV29-1
TGTGCCAGCAGTGAATTGAGCTACAGGGATGGCTACACCTTC | CASSELSYRDGYTF | . | TRBJ1-2 | . | TRBV25-1
TGCAGCGCCATCCTCAGGGGCAATCAGCCCCAGCATTTT | CSAILRGNQPQHF | . | TRBJ1-5 | once | TRBV29-1
TGTGCCAGCAGCTCCCAAAGGGGGGGGCCCAACAATGAGCAGTTCTTC | CASSSQRGGPNNEQFF | . | TRBJ2-1 | . | TRBV21-1
TGCGCCAGCAGTAGGGACAGTTATGGCTACACCTTC | CASSRDSYGYTF | TRBD1 | TRBJ1-2 | few | TRBV5-1
TGTGCCAGTAGTGCCGACAGGGAGAATTCACCCCTCCACTTT | CASSADRENSPLHF | TRBD1 | TRBJ1-6 | many | TRBV19
TGTGCCATCAGTGAGCCAGAAGCGGGGTGGACAGATACGCAGTATTTT | CAISEPEAGWTDTQYF | TRBD2 | TRBJ2-3 | once | TRBV10-3
TGTGCCAGCAGCTATGACAGGGGGTACGGCTACACCTTC | CASSYDRGYGYTF | TRBD1 | TRBJ1-2 | . | TRBV5-4
TGTGCCAGCAGCTTAGTACGGCGGGGGGGCTCCTACAATGAGCAGTTCTTC | CASSLVRRGGSYNEQFF | TRBD2 | TRBJ2-1 | once | TRBV7-6
TGCAGCGTTGTGGGACTCCTCTTGGAGGGCTACACCTTC | CSVVGLLLEGYTF | . | TRBJ1-2 | . | TRBV29-1
TGTGCCAGCAGTTTGGGACAGGGGAGGAATCAGCCCCAGCATTTT | CASSLGQGRNQPQHF | TRBD1 | TRBJ1-5 | . | TRBV2
TGTGCCAGCAGCCGTGAGTTGGGCGGGGGTAGCACAGATACGCAGTATTTT | CASSRELGGGSTDTQYF | TRBD2 | TRBJ2-3 | . | TRBV9
TGTGCCAGCAGCGCCGGGACAGGGGGATGGAAGCAGTACTTC | CASSAGTGGWKQYF | TRBD1 | TRBJ2-7 | . | TRBV9
TGTGCCAGCAGCTTAGATGACAGGGGGCCGGCACCCCTCCACTTT | CASSLDDRGPAPLHF | TRBD1 | TRBJ1-6 | few | TRBV11-2
TGTGCCAGCAGCCCGGACAGGGGGTTCCAAGAGACCCAGTACTTC | CASSPDRGFQETQYF | TRBD1 | TRBJ2-5 | . | TRBV3-1/TRBV3-2
TGTGCCAGCAGCCAGGACAGGGGCTATGGCTACACCTTC | CASSQDRGYGYTF | TRBD1 | TRBJ1-2 | . | TRBV12-3/TRBV12-4
TGCGCCAGCTCCTCCGGGAGGGTGGAGTCCGCCAGGAATTTT | CASSSGRVESARNF | . | TRBJ1-3 | few | TRBV10-1
TGTGCCAGCACCCACAGGGGGTACAATGAGCAGTTCTTC | CASTHRGYNEQFF | TRBD1 | TRBJ2-1 | . | TRBV6-5
TGTGCCAGCAGCGGGCAGGATGGAGATACGCAGTATTTT | CASSGQDGDTQYF | . | TRBJ2-3 | . | TRBV7-2
TGTGCCAGCAGTCATCCGTTGGTTGAGACTAGCGGGGGGCGTGACACAGATACGCAGTATTTT | CASSHPLVETSGGRDTDTQYF | TRBD2 | TRBJ2-3 | once | TRBV27
TGTGCCAGCAGCCAGAATCTACTAGCGGTCCAAGAGACCCAGTACTTC | CASSQNLLAVQETQYF | TRBD2 | TRBJ2-5 | few | TRBV7-6
TGTGCCAGTAGAGGGACATTGAACACCGGGGAGCTGTTTTTT | CASRGTLNTGELFF | . | TRBJ2-2 | . | TRBV19
TGTGCCAGCAGCTCCGGGACAAACTCTGGGGCCAACGTCCTGACTTTC | CASSSGTNSGANVLTF | . | TRBJ2-6 | medium-sized | TRBV7-6
TGTGCCAGCAGCTTAGACAGGGGCACTGAAGCTTTCTTT | CASSLDRGTEAFF | . | TRBJ1-1 | . | TRBV11-3
TGTGCCAGCAGTACCCGGGATCAGCCCCAGCATTTT | CASSTRDQPQHF | . | TRBJ1-5 | . | TRBV12-3/TRBV12-4
TGTGCCAGCAGTGAGGCGGGGACAGTGAACACTGAAGCTTTCTTT | CASSEAGTVNTEAFF | TRBD1 | TRBJ1-1 | . | TRBV2
TGTGCCAGCAGCTTGACTGGACAGGGGGGCGGGGGCTACACCTTC | CASSLTGQGGGGYTF | TRBD1 | TRBJ1-2 | many | TRBV5-5
TGTGCCAGCAGCCAAGGGGGAGGATGGGGATCCTACGAGCAGTACTTC | CASSQGGGWGSYEQYF | . | TRBJ2-7 | . | TRBV3-1/TRBV3-2
TGTGCCAGCAGTTACTCCGCGACTAGCACAGATACGCAGTATTTT | CASSYSATSTDTQYF | . | TRBJ2-3 | . | TRBV6-7
TGTGCCAGCAGCCAAGTTCCGGGAGTAACGCAGTATTTT | CASSQVPGVTQYF | . | TRBJ2-3 | . | TRBV14
TGTGCCAGCAGCTCAAGGCGATCACAGGGGAATGAAAAACTGTTTTTT | CASSSRRSQGNEKLFF | TRBD1 | TRBJ1-4 | . | TRBV7-2
TGTGCCAGCAGCGACGGACAGGGGAGAGGCTATGGCTACACCTTC | CASSDGQGRGYGYTF | TRBD1 | TRBJ1-2 | many | TRBV9
TGTGCCTGGAGTGCGCCGGGACTAGCGGCGAACACCGGGGAGCTGTTTTTT | CAWSAPGLAANTGELFF | TRBD2 | TRBJ2-2 | few | TRBV30